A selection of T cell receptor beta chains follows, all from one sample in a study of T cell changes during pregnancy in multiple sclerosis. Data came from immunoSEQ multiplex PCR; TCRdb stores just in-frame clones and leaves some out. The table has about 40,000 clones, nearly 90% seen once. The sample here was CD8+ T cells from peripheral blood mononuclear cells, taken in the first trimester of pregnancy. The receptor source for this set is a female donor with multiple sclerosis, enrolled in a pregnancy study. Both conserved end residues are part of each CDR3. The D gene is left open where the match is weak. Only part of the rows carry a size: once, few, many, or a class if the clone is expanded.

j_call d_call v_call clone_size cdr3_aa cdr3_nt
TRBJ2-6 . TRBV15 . CATSQGSSGANVLTF TGTGCCACCTCACAGGGCAGCTCTGGGGCCAACGTCCTGACTTTC
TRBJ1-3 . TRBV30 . CAWRAPGNTIYF TGTGCCTGGAGGGCCCCCGGAAACACCATATATTTT
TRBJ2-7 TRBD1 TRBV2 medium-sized CASSEGQGLGFDEQYF TGTGCCAGCAGTGAGGGACAGGGATTAGGCTTTGACGAGCAGTACTTC
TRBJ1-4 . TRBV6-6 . CASRSDRLFNEKLFF TGTGCCAGCAGGTCCGACCGACTGTTTAATGAAAAACTGTTTTTT
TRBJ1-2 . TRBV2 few CASIYIGYTF TGTGCCAGCATATACATAGGCTACACCTTC
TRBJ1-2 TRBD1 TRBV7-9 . CASLHRDREDFNYGYTF TGTGCCAGCCTACACCGGGACAGGGAAGACTTCAACTATGGCTACACCTTC
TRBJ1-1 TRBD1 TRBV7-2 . CASSLRTGGSLGTEAFF TGTGCCAGCAGCTTAAGGACAGGGGGCAGTCTAGGAACTGAAGCTTTCTTT
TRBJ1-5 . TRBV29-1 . CSVGVQTYSNQPQHF TGCAGCGTTGGGGTACAGACCTATAGCAATCAGCCCCAGCATTTT
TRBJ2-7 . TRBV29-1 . CSVEKGAAYRVEQYF TGCAGCGTTGAAAAAGGGGCAGCCTACAGGGTCGAGCAGTACTTC
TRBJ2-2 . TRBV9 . CASSATRPGELFF TGTGCCAGCAGCGCAACTAGACCCGGGGAGCTGTTTTTT
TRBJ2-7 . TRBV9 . CASSFYYRVSSYEQYF TGTGCCAGCAGCTTCTATTACCGAGTGAGCTCCTACGAGCAGTACTTC
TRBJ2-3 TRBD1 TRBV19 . CASNLSPGQRSTDTQYF TGTGCCAGTAACCTAAGCCCGGGACAGAGAAGCACAGATACGCAGTATTTT
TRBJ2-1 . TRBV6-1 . CASSEDAGAQDEQFF TGTGCCAGCAGTGAAGATGCGGGGGCCCAAGATGAGCAGTTCTTC
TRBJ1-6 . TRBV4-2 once CASSHWGGSAYNSPLHF TGTGCCAGCAGCCACTGGGGGGGGAGCGCCTATAATTCACCCCTCCACTTT
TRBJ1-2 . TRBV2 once CASSESGAGTKGYTF TGTGCCAGCAGTGAATCAGGGGCAGGGACAAAAGGCTACACCTTC
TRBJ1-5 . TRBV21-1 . CASGRSGEGLQPQHF TGTGCCAGCGGAAGGTCTGGAGAGGGATTACAGCCCCAGCATTTT
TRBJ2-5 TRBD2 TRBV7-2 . CASSLGGGTQYF TGTGCCAGCAGCTTAGGGGGGGGAACCCAGTACTTC
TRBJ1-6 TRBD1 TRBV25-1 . CASSEFWGTGNSPLHF TGTGCCAGCAGTGAATTTTGGGGGACAGGGAATTCACCCCTCCACTTT
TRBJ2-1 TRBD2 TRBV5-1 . CASSSSASGAYNEQFF TGCGCCAGCAGCTCCTCCGCTAGCGGGGCCTACAATGAGCAGTTCTTC
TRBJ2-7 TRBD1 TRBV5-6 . CASSFGTGAYEQYF TGTGCCAGCAGCTTTGGGACAGGTGCGTACGAGCAGTACTTC
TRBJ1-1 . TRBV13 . CASSTTANTEAFF TGTGCCAGCAGCACAACAGCGAACACTGAAGCTTTCTTT
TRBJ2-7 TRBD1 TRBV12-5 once CAVSDRVNEQYF TGTGCCGTCTCCGACAGGGTTAACGAGCAGTACTTC
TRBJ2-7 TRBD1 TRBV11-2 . CASRGQGGDEQYF TGTGCCAGCCGCGGACAGGGTGGCGACGAGCAGTACTTC
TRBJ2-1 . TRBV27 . CASSSRERSYNEQFF TGTGCCAGCAGTTCTCGGGAAAGGTCCTACAATGAGCAGTTCTTC
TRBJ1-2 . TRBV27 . CASRSTIYGYTF TGTGCCAGCAGATCGACAATCTATGGCTACACCTTC
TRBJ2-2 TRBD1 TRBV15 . CATSREDREAGELFF TGTGCCACCAGCAGAGAGGACAGGGAGGCCGGGGAGCTGTTTTTT
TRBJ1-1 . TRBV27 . CASSQGGSGGTEAFF TGTGCCAGCAGTCAGGGTGGCTCCGGTGGCACTGAAGCTTTCTTT
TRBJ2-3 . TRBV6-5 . CASSPQSTDTQYF TGTGCCAGCAGCCCTCAGAGCACAGATACGCAGTATTTT
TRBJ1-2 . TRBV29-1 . CSVVASGDYGYTF TGCAGCGTTGTGGCCTCAGGGGACTATGGCTACACCTTC
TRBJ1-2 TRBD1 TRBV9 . CASSSNNRGDFGYTF TGTGCCAGCAGCTCAAATAACAGGGGGGACTTTGGCTACACCTTC
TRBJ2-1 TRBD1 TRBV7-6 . CASSKLDRVHNEQFF TGTGCCAGCAGCAAGTTGGACAGGGTCCACAATGAGCAGTTCTTC
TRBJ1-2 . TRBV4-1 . CASSQEGAQGGSNYGYTF TGCGCCAGCAGCCAAGAGGGGGCCCAAGGGGGATCTAACTATGGCTACACCTTC
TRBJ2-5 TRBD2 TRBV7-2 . CASSPKLLLAGETQYF TGTGCCAGCAGCCCGAAATTGTTGCTAGCGGGAGAGACCCAGTACTTC
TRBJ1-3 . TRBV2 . CASSVGESGNTIYF TGTGCCAGCAGTGTCGGAGAGTCTGGAAACACCATATATTTT
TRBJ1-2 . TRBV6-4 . CASSGDEGRGYTF TGTGCCAGCAGTGGAGACGAGGGCCGGGGCTACACCTTC
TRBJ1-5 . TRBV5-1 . CASSLGGHQPQHF TGCGCCAGCAGCTTGGGGGGGCATCAGCCCCAGCATTTT
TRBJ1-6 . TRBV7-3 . CASSLGQGESPLHF TGTGCCAGCAGCTTAGGGCAGGGTGAATCACCCCTCCACTTT
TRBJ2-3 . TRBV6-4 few CASSEQGGTDTQYF TGTGCCAGCAGTGAACAGGGAGGCACAGATACGCAGTATTTT
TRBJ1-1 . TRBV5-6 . CASSPGTTEAFF TGTGCCAGCAGCCCCGGTACCACTGAAGCTTTCTTT
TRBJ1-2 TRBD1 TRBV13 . CASSQTPGTAPAAYGYTF TGTGCCAGCTCACAGACCCCCGGGACAGCTCCCGCTGCCTATGGCTACACCTTC
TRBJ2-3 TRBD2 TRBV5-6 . CASSPRRLAGLADTQYF TGTGCCAGCAGCCCCCGGCGGCTAGCGGGGTTAGCAGATACGCAGTATTTT
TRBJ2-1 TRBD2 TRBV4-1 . CASSPTTGLAFVGQFF TGCGCCAGCAGCCCCACTACGGGACTAGCATTCGTCGGGCAGTTCTTC
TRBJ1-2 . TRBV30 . CASVTETIYGYTF TGTGCCTCGGTAACAGAGACGATTTATGGCTACACCTTC